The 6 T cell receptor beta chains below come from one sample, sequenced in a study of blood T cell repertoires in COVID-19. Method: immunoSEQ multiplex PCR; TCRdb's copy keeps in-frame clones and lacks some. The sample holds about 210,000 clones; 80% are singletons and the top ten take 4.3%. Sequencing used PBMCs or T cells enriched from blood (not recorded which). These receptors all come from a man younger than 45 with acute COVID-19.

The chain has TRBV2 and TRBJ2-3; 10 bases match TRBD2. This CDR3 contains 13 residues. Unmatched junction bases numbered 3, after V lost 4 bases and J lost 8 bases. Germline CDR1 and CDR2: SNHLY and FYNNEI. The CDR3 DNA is TGTGCCAGCAGTGTAGCGGGGGGAAGTACGCAGTATTTT. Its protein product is CASSVAGGSTQYF. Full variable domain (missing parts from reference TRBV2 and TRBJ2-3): EPEVTQTPSHQVTQMGQEVILRCVPISNHLYFYWYRQILGQKVEFLVSFYNNEISEKSEIFDDQFSVERPDGSNFTLKIRSTKLEDSAMYFCASSVAGGSTQYFGPGTRLTVL.

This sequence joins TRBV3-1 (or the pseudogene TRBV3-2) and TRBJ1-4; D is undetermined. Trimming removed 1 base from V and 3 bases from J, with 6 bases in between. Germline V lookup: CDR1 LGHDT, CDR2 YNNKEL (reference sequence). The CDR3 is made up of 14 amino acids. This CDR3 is CASSQGAPNEKLFF. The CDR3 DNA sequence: TGTGCCAGCAGCCAAGGAGCTCCTAATGAAAAACTGTTTTTT.

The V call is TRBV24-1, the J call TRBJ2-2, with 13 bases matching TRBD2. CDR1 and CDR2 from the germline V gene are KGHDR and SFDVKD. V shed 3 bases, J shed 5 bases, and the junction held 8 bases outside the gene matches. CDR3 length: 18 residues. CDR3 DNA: TGTGCCACCAGTGATCGGGGGACTAGCGGGGCGCTAACCGGGGAGCTGTTTTTT. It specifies CATSDRGTSGALTGELFF.

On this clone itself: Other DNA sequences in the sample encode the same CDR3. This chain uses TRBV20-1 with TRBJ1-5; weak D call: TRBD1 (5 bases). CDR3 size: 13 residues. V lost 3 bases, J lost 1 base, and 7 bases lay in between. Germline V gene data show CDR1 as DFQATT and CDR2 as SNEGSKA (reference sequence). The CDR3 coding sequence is TGCAGTGCTAGTGCAGGGAGCAATCAGCCCCAGCATTTT. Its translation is CSASAGSNQPQHF.

The CDR3, as DNA: TGTGCCAGCAGTTCAGTAGGGGGCCGAGGCTACACCTTC. Translated: CASSSVGGRGYTF. The chain combines TRBV27 with TRBJ1-2; 7 bases are shared with TRBD1. The CDR3 is made up of 13 amino acids. Trimming cost V 4 bases and J 8 bases; bases outside gene matches: 7. Germline CDR1 reads MNHEY; CDR2 reads SMNVEV (reference sequence).

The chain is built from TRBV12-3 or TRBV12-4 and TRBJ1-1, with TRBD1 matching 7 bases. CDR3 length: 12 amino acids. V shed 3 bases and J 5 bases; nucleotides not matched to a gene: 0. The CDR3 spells CASSLTGTEAFF. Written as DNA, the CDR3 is TGTGCCAGCAGTTTGACAGGGACTGAAGCTTTCTTT.